A selection of T cell receptor beta chains follows, all from one sample in a study of blood T cell repertoires in COVID-19. Produced via immunoSEQ multiplex PCR; TCRdb's table is partial and in-frame only. The data hold 390,000 or so clones, with around 87% observed a single time. Sequenced sample: peripheral blood. These receptors all come from a man younger than 30 with active or convalescent COVID-19. The CDR3 runs from the conserved cysteine through the conserved F or W. A D gene is named only where the DNA matches it firmly. Where a row states a size, it is once, few, many or the class of an expanded clone; other rows omit it.

TGTGCCAGCAGCTTAGCTATAGGAACACTAGCGGGGGCACAAGAGACCCAGTACTTC	CASSLAIGTLAGAQETQYF	TRBJ2-5	.	TRBV7-2	TRBD2
TGTGCCAGCAGTAGGGGCTCGCTCTATAATTCACCCCTCCACTTT	CASSRGSLYNSPLHF	TRBJ1-6	.	TRBV25-1	.
TGTGCCAGCAGCCTAACCGACAGGCCCGACTATGGCTACACCTTC	CASSLTDRPDYGYTF	TRBJ1-2	once	TRBV7-9	.
TGTGCCAGAAGCTTGCGCCTGGGACAGGGGCTTTGGAATACTGAAGCTTTCTTT	CARSLRLGQGLWNTEAFF	TRBJ1-1	.	TRBV5-3	TRBD1
TGTGCCAGCAGCCTCGACAGGGTCGGAGAAAAACTGTTTTTT	CASSLDRVGEKLFF	TRBJ1-4	.	TRBV6-5	TRBD1
TGTGCCAGCCGGGACAGCTTCTACAATGAGCAGTTCTTC	CASRDSFYNEQFF	TRBJ2-1	.	TRBV6-5	TRBD1
TGTGCCAGCGTTAGGTTTGGTGGTCAGGGGGAAACTGAAGCTTTCTTT	CASVRFGGQGETEAFF	TRBJ1-1	.	TRBV7-9	TRBD1
TGCAGCGTTGAGGAGGGAGGGGACGGAGCTTTCTTT	CSVEEGGDGAFF	TRBJ1-1	.	TRBV29-1	.
TGTGCCAGCAGTCCGGGACAGGGGCTCCGTAATTCACCCCTCCACTTT	CASSPGQGLRNSPLHF	TRBJ1-6	.	TRBV19	TRBD1
TGTGCCAGTAGTATAGTTAGTTGGACAGACAACACTGAAGCTTTCTTT	CASSIVSWTDNTEAFF	TRBJ1-1	.	TRBV19	.
TGTGCCAGCTCACCATCGACATGGGACAGGCCCAATTCACCCCTCCACTTT	CASSPSTWDRPNSPLHF	TRBJ1-6	.	TRBV18	TRBD1
TGTGCCAGCAGCTCCTTTAGCGGGAGTCGGACCCAGTACTTC	CASSSFSGSRTQYF	TRBJ2-5	.	TRBV11-2	TRBD2
TGTGCCAGCAGTTGGGACAGGGGGCTTGAGCAGTACTTC	CASSWDRGLEQYF	TRBJ2-7	.	TRBV27	TRBD1
TGTGCCAGCAGTTCCCGAGGGGGCGCATATAATTCACCCCTCCACTTT	CASSSRGGAYNSPLHF	TRBJ1-6	.	TRBV27	TRBD1
TGCAGTGCTAGTCGGACAGGGTATGGCTACACCTTC	CSASRTGYGYTF	TRBJ1-2	.	TRBV20-1	TRBD1
TGTGCCAGCAGCCGCCCGGAGGGCTTTGGGGCCAACGTGCTGACTTTC	CASSRPEGFGANVLTF	TRBJ2-6	.	TRBV7-3	.
TGTGCCAGCTCACCATTGGAGGGGACGCCTCTCCGGTACACCTTC	CASSPLEGTPLRYTF	TRBJ1-2	.	TRBV18	.
TGTGCCAGCAGTTCGGGGAAAGGCCGGTTCCAAGAGACCCAGTACTTC	CASSSGKGRFQETQYF	TRBJ2-5	.	TRBV6-2/TRBV6-3	.
TGTGCCAGCAGCCAACGGCCTGGGGCCAACGTGCTGACTTTC	CASSQRPGANVLTF	TRBJ2-6	.	TRBV7-3	.
TGCGCCAGCAGCCCCAACACCGGGACAGGCACTGGAAACACCATATATTTT	CASSPNTGTGTGNTIYF	TRBJ1-3	.	TRBV5-1	TRBD1
TGTGCCAGCAGCTTGACAGGGCCTAACTATGGCTACACCTTC	CASSLTGPNYGYTF	TRBJ1-2	.	TRBV7-8	TRBD1
TGTGCCAGTAGTATTTTTGGCACAAGCAATCAGCCCCAGCATTTT	CASSIFGTSNQPQHF	TRBJ1-5	.	TRBV19	.
TGTGCCAGCAGCAAAAGGCCCGGGACAGATTACGAGCAGTACTTC	CASSKRPGTDYEQYF	TRBJ2-7	.	TRBV28	TRBD1
TGTGCCAGCTCCCCTACAGGGGAGAACTATGGCTACACCTTC	CASSPTGENYGYTF	TRBJ1-2	few	TRBV18	TRBD1
TGTGCCAGCAGCCGGGGGACTAGCGGGACCTACGAGCAGTACTTC	CASSRGTSGTYEQYF	TRBJ2-7	.	TRBV7-2	TRBD2
TGTGCCAGCAGCCCCGCCCCTAGGACAGGGAGAAACACCATATATTTT	CASSPAPRTGRNTIYF	TRBJ1-3	.	TRBV9	TRBD1
TGTGCCAGCACAGGAAAGGGGAATGAAAAACTGTTTTTT	CASTGKGNEKLFF	TRBJ1-4	.	TRBV3-1/TRBV3-2	.
TGTGCCAGCATAGGAGGGGACTACTACGAGCAGTACTTC	CASIGGDYYEQYF	TRBJ2-7	once	TRBV2	TRBD2
TGTGCCAGCAGTTCAAGAGATCAGGGTTTCTTT	CASSSRDQGFF	TRBJ1-1	.	TRBV6-5	.
TGTGCCAGCAGCCCCGGGGGAGATCAGCCCCAGCATTTT	CASSPGGDQPQHF	TRBJ1-5	once	TRBV21-1	.
TGTGCAGACCTCTTGGCCTGGGGACTAGCGGGACTCGAGCAGTACTTC	CADLLAWGLAGLEQYF	TRBJ2-7	.	TRBV5-4	TRBD2